This T cell receptor beta chain was sequenced for a study of T cell responses to AZD1222 COVID-19 vaccine. Study results and caveats: Reportedly, nearly half of unique spike TCRs recognized epitopes outside B.1.351/B.1.1.7 mutations. Spike-specific TCR depth and breadth grew after two AZD1222 doses.

The assay was immunoSEQ multiplex PCR, and TCRdb's table has in-frame clones only and misses some. The table lists some 96,000 clones, roughly 90% of them singletons. On this clone: Antigen: not known.

The V gene's germline CDR1 is MNHEY and CDR2 SMNVEV (reference sequence). This CDR3 has 14 amino acids. V was pared by 6 bases and J by 4 bases, with 15 bases between. This material consisted of peripheral blood, taken on day 0 of AZD1222 vaccination. The rearrangement links TRBV27 to TRBJ1-1; D remains unclear. This clonotype originated in an adult in good health. The CDR3 sequence: CASRQTVSRTEAFF. DNA of the CDR3: TGTGCCAGCAGGCAGACGGTTTCACGCACTGAAGCTTTCTTT.